Below, one T cell receptor beta chain is given with its context. This specimen comes from a study of blood T cell repertoires in COVID-19. Study at large: Samples taken during acute and convalescent COVID-19 were collected in the United States, Italy and Spain. PBMCs, B-cell-depleted T cells, or T cells provided the cDNA or gDNA that made up the material.

As originally analysed: Estimation of nucleated cell counts relied on the amplification of reference gene primers. Measured with immunoSEQ multiplex PCR; TCRdb has only the in-frame clones, and not every one. Clonal size and the V and J genes are those of that table, whereas D and trimming came from the DNA. The table includes roughly 390,000 clones, 85% detected once. The CDR3 extends over 14 amino acids. The germline V gene encodes CDR1 MNHEY and CDR2 SVGAGI. The J segment lost 3 bases and the V segment lost 6 bases, leaving 6 bases of the junction unmatched. J is TRBJ1-1 and V is TRBV6-5; 8 positions match TRBD1. This clonotype originated in a woman aged 18-29 years with acute or convalescent COVID-19. The sequencing sample was made of peripheral blood. The CDR3 nucleotides read TGTGCCAGCAGGCGACAGGGGAGATACACTGAAGCTTTCTTT. This codes for CASRRQGRYTEAFF.